The next 7 T cell receptor beta chains were all read from a single sample in a study of shared clonotypes between healthy human individuals. The data were produced by immunoSEQ multiplex PCR, yet TCRdb's version contains in-frame clones alone and is incomplete. The sample shows approximately 2.5 million clones, 93% of them seen only once. Input material: naive CD4+ T cells from PBMCs. Subset noted: CD45RA+ positively selected. These receptors were taken from a man between 18 and 29 years old in good health. Some clones in this sample may be carry-over from other donors' samples.

A note on this clone: This sample also contains other DNA sequences that code for the same CDR3. The CDR3 sequence: CASSLTGGGYTF. CDR3 nucleotide sequence: TGTGCCAGCAGCTTGACAGGGGGTGGCTACACCTTC. This rearrangement joins TRBV5-4 to TRBJ1-2, with TRBD1 identical over 8 bases. With V trimmed by 1 base and J by 7 bases, 0 bases remained unmatched. There are 12 residues in the CDR3. Looked up from germline, CDR1 is SGHNT and CDR2 is YYREEE (reference sequence).

The rearrangement uses TRBV28 and TRBJ2-7; D may match TRBD1 or TRBD2 (5 bases each). V dropped 6 bases and J dropped 3 bases, with 18 bases sitting between them. Germline CDR1 MDHEN, CDR2 SYDVKM. This CDR3 comprises 15 residues. DNA for the CDR3: TGTGCCAGCAGCAAAATCATTGGGACCCGCTACGAGCAGTACTTC. This codes for CASSKIIGTRYEQYF.

The chain recombines TRBV19 with TRBJ2-3; the match to TRBD2 covers 8 bases. The CDR3 totals 14 residues. The V and J ends lost 6 bases and 1 base, in that order; junction bases with no gene match: 3. Germline CDR1 and CDR2: LNHDA and SQIVND (reference sequence). The CDR3 spells CASRGSGGTDTQYF. CDR3 DNA sequence: TGTGCCAGTAGAGGTAGCGGGGGCACAGATACGCAGTATTTT.

The chain has TRBV5-4 and TRBJ1-4; D remains ambiguous. Germline lookup yields CDR1 SGHNT and CDR2 YYREEE (reference sequence). V lost 0 bases to trimming and J lost 5 bases, with 5 bases between them. The CDR3 covers 13 residues. CDR3 sequence reads: CASSLGLNEKLFF. For the CDR3, the DNA is TGTGCCAGCAGCTTGGGCCTCAATGAAAAACTGTTTTTT.

The chain joins TRBV5-1 to TRBJ2-7, with a tentative D call TRBD1 (7 bases). V was shortened by 6 bases and J by 2 bases, with 27 bases between the two germline ends. This CDR3 comprises 18 residues. CDR1 is SGHRS, CDR2 YFSETQ, per germline. The CDR3 nucleotides read TGCGCCAGCATTAGCTCCCACTTGGACAGGACTAATCCCTACGAGCAGTACTTC. The encoded protein is CASISSHLDRTNPYEQYF.

Concerning this clone: The same CDR3 arises from other DNA sequences in this sample as well. V is TRBV18 and J is TRBJ1-4; tentatively, D is TRBD1 (5 bases). Looked up from germline, CDR1 is KGHSH and CDR2 is LQKENI. The CDR3 is made up of 13 amino acids. V was cut by 0 bases and J by 8 bases, with 7 bases left in between. CDR3 residues: CASSPPGEEKLFF. Here the CDR3 DNA reads TGTGCCAGCTCACCACCGGGGGAAGAAAAACTGTTTTTT.

The chain has TRBV19 and TRBJ2-1, with 8 bases identical to TRBD2. CDR1 LNHDA and CDR2 SQIVND come from the germline V gene (reference sequence). CDR3 length: 18 residues. V lost 4 bases and J lost 3; bases outside the gene matches: 14. As DNA, the CDR3 is TGTGCCAGTAGTACGTACCCCTTGGATCGGGAGGGCTACAATGAGCAGTTCTTC. Translated, it gives CASSTYPLDREGYNEQFF.